The 19 T cell receptor beta chains below were found in one sample sequenced in a study of regulatory T cells in long-lasting Graves disease. iRepertoire HTBI primers and Arm-PCR of CDR3 regions built TCR beta libraries. From the multiplex PCR reads, TCRdb called clonotypes with MiXCR, one entry per CDR3 protein. Of roughly 500,000 distinct CDR3 sequences detected, 20% to 25% appear once; the ten largest clones hold around 7%. Time point in this sample: persistent/refractory GD, antithyroid drugs over 5 years with positive TRAb. The TCR library was made from RNA extracted from PBMCs. Sequencing was performed on peripheral blood mononuclear cells (PBMCs), taken when the disease was refractory, from a patient treated with antithyroid drugs. All receptors derive from a female donor with Graves disease.

CDR3 bases: TGCAGTGCTAGAGTTCGGGGGGCGTACACTGAAGCTTTCTTT. As protein: CSARVRGAYTEAFF. This chain connects TRBV20-1 to TRBJ1-1; D may be TRBD1 (6 bases). CDR1 is DFQATT and CDR2 is SNEGSKA in the germline V gene (reference sequence). V lost 1 base and J lost 3, with 12 bases in between. CDR3 length: 14 residues.

The V call is TRBV30, the J call TRBJ1-5; D gene uncertain. CDR1 and CDR2 from the germline V gene are GTSNPN and SVGIG (reference sequence). The CDR3 is made up of 14 amino acids. Trimming cost V 1 base and J 2 bases, with 9 bases left between them. The CDR3 bases are TGTGCCTGGAGTGGGGGATACGGCAATCAGCCCCAGCATTTT. Translation: CAWSGGYGNQPQHF. Combining the CDR3 with reference TRBV30 and TRBJ1-5 gives the whole variable domain SQTIHQWPATLVQPVGSPLSLECTVEGTSNPNLYWYRQAAGRGLQLLFYSVGIGQISSEVPQNLSASRPQDRQFILSSKKLLLSDSGFYLCAWSGGYGNQPQHFGDGTRLSIL.

This clonotype was seen many times. The V call is TRBV13, the J call TRBJ1-1, with unresolved D. V was pared by 1 base and J by 10 bases, with 13 bases between. Per the germline V gene, CDR1 is PRHDT and CDR2 is FYEKMQ (reference sequence). CDR3 size: 13 residues. The CDR3 sequence: CASSLARLEGAFF. CDR3 in DNA: TGTGCCAGCAGCTTAGCAAGGTTAGAGGGAGCTTTCTTT.

The chain is built from TRBV20-1 and TRBJ2-2; the D is unclear. With 6 bases removed from V and 0 bases from J, the gap between germline ends came to 8 bases. CDR1 is DFQATT and CDR2 is SNEGSKA in the germline V gene (reference sequence). The CDR3 consists of 13 residues. Here the CDR3 reads CSALQPNTGELFF. The DNA for the CDR3 is TGCAGTGCCTTACAGCCGAACACCGGGGAGCTGTTTTTT.

This rearrangement joins TRBV9 to TRBJ2-1; D is perhaps TRBD1 (5 bases). V gave up 3 bases and J gave up 2 bases, with 21 bases separating them. The germline CDR1 and CDR2 sequences are SGDLS and YYNGEE. The CDR3 sequence is 18 residues long. The CDR3 sequence: CASSGGPYRSLTYNEQFF. CDR3 DNA: TGTGCCAGCAGCGGGGGCCCCTACAGATCCCTAACCTACAATGAGCAGTTCTTC.

The chain is built from TRBV7-2 and TRBJ2-5, with D possibly TRBD2 on 6 matching bases. The germline V and J ends were trimmed by 3 bases and 4 bases, with 18 bases remaining between them. Germline V gene data show CDR1 as SGHTA and CDR2 as FQGNSA. There are 16 residues in the CDR3. CDR3 sequence reads: CASSLAGRQGGETQYF. The CDR3 DNA reads as TGTGCCAGCAGCTTGGCAGGGCGGCAGGGAGGAGAGACCCAGTACTTC.

This chain connects TRBV6-1 to TRBJ2-2; D is tentatively TRBD1 or TRBD2 (6 bases each). The CDR3 runs to 16 residues. Germline-derived CDR1 and CDR2 are MNHNS and SASEGT. Between the trimmed V and J ends, which lost 4 bases and 6 bases, there was a span of 18 bases. CDR3 DNA: TGTGCCAGCAGTGGACAGGAGGGATATAGTTCCGGGGAGCTGTTTTTT. Translating gives CASSGQEGYSSGELFF.

Ten or more counts support this clonotype. The V gene is TRBV6-1, the J gene TRBJ2-5; no firm D call. Germline lookup yields CDR1 MNHNS and CDR2 SASEGT. The length of the CDR3 is 14 residues. V dropped 5 bases and J dropped 7 bases, with 17 bases sitting between them. Here the CDR3 DNA reads TGTGCCAGCAGTACGAGGATTCGGATAAGGACCCAGTACTTC. Encoded protein: CASSTRIRIRTQYF.

V gene TRBV2 combines with J gene TRBJ1-5; TRBD1 is a possible D gene (6 bases). The germline V gene has CDR1 SNHLY and CDR2 FYNNEI. The ends were cut back, 10 bases at V and 0 bases at J, with 13 bases in the middle. CDR3 length: 14 residues. For the CDR3, the DNA is TGTGCCAACAGGGACGGTCATAGCAATCAGCCCCAGCATTTT. This gives the protein CANRDGHSNQPQHF.

The table lists this clonotype with a few counts. The chain carries TRBV29-1 and TRBJ2-7; a weak D match, TRBD2 (7 bases). V was shortened by 0 bases and J by 2 bases, with 11 bases between the two germline ends. Germline V gene sequence: CDR1 SQVTM, CDR2 ANQGSEA. This CDR3 is built from 14 residues. CDR3 protein: CSVEEKGGAYEQYF. The CDR3 nucleotides read TGCAGCGTTGAAGAGAAAGGGGGGGCCTACGAGCAGTACTTC.

This clonotype was seen at least ten times. The chain combines TRBV28 with TRBJ2-2; 8 bases are shared with TRBD2. J lost 5 bases, V lost 4 bases, and 6 bases had no gene match. The CDR3 has 15 residues. Germline assignment: CDR1 MDHEN and CDR2 SYDVKM. CDR3 in amino acids: CASSYSGGGTGELFF. The CDR3 DNA reads TGTGCCAGCAGTTACAGCGGGGGAGGGACCGGGGAGCTGTTTTTT.

This chain uses TRBV5-4 with TRBJ1-2, with 7 bases identical to TRBD1. V was pared by 0 bases and J by 4 bases, with 3 bases of the junction left unmatched. CDR3 length equals 14 residues. Germline CDR1 reads SGHNT; CDR2 reads YYREEE (reference sequence). Here the CDR3 DNA reads TGTGCCAGCAGCTTGGAAGGGGACAGCTATGGCTACACCTTC. Translation: CASSLEGDSYGYTF.

This clonotype was seen ten or more times. The V call is TRBV2, the J call TRBJ2-2; D may match TRBD1 or TRBD2 (5 bases each). Trimming removed 4 bases from V and 3 bases from J, with 9 bases in between. Germline V gives CDR1 SNHLY, CDR2 FYNNEI. The CDR3 runs to 14 residues. CDR3 region: CASSVRGDTGELFF. CDR3 DNA sequence: TGTGCCAGCAGTGTTCGAGGGGACACCGGGGAGCTGTTTTTT.

CDR3: CASSWSSANTGELFF. The DNA for the CDR3 is TGTGCCAGCAGTTGGAGCAGCGCGAACACCGGGGAGCTGTTTTTT. J is TRBJ2-2 and V is TRBV2; the D is unclear. V shed 5 bases and J shed 0 bases, with 10 bases lying between them. Germline loops: CDR1 SNHLY, CDR2 FYNNEI. The CDR3 is 15 residues long.

This clonotype appeared many times. The chain has TRBV15 and TRBJ2-7; tentatively, D is TRBD2 (6 bases). Germline values: CDR1 LNHNV, CDR2 YYDKDF (reference sequence). V was cut by 0 bases and J by 0 bases, with 6 bases left in between. The CDR3 runs to 14 residues. CDR3 coding DNA: TGTGCCACCAGCAGAGACGGGAGCTCCTACGAGCAGTACTTC. Translating it yields CATSRDGSSYEQYF.

This clonotype has a count of ten or more. The rearrangement joins TRBV10-3 to TRBJ2-2; 9 nucleotides match TRBD1. The V and J ends lost 0 bases and 3 bases, in that order; junction bases with no gene match: 2. Germline V gives CDR1 ENHRY, CDR2 SYGVKD. The CDR3 is 16 residues long. Written as DNA, the CDR3 is TGTGCCATCAGTGAGTCCAGGACAGGGGACACCGGGGAGCTGTTTTTT. Encoded protein: CAISESRTGDTGELFF.

V and J are TRBV20-1 and TRBJ2-3, with D hard to call. The CDR3 is 14 amino acids. V lost 3 bases and J lost 4, with 14 bases in between. Germline CDR1 is DFQATT and CDR2 is SNEGSKA (reference sequence). CDR3 loop: CSASDRDSADTQYF. In DNA, the CDR3 is TGCAGTGCTAGTGATAGGGATTCGGCAGATACGCAGTATTTT.

This clonotype occurred many times. The CDR3: CASSFENSYEQYF. The CDR3 DNA is TGTGCCAGCAGTTTCGAGAACTCCTACGAGCAGTACTTC. V usage is TRBV28 and J usage is TRBJ2-7, with D unclear. Per the germline V gene, CDR1 is MDHEN and CDR2 is SYDVKM. The germline V and J ends were trimmed by 3 bases and 0 bases, with 6 bases remaining between them. CDR3 length equals 13 residues.

This clonotype was seen a handful of times. V is TRBV7-9 and J is TRBJ2-7; 8 positions agree with TRBD1. Trimming cost V 5 bases and J 3 bases; bases outside gene matches: 6. This CDR3 is built from 14 residues. Germline V gene sequence: CDR1 SEHNR, CDR2 FQNEAQ (reference sequence). CDR3 sequence (DNA): TGTGCCAGCAGCCGATCGGGACAGGACTACGAGCAGTACTTC. Protein: CASSRSGQDYEQYF.